This T cell receptor (beta chain) was captured in a study of T cells in Graves' hyperthyroidism and ophthalmopathy. Study-level results: Blood held most thyroid clonotypes expanded above 0.001 frequency.

From RNA transcripts, TCR beta CDR3 regions were amplified. The HTBI primer set was used in a first-round RT-PCR of the TCR CDR3. MiXCR was run by TCRdb on the multiplex PCR reads, yielding one entry per CDR3 protein. The table has approximately 600,000 distinct CDR3 sequences, approximately 15% seen once. Trimming took off 1 base at V and 4 bases at J, with 7 bases between the two ends. This CDR3 spans 13 amino acids. CDR1 is GTSNPN and CDR2 is SVGIG in the germline V gene (reference sequence). Extraction of PBMCs used 8 to 10 ml of fresh peripheral blood. At least ten counts were recorded for this clonotype. The antigen remains unidentified.

The source is a woman under 30 with Graves' ophthalmopathy. Sequenced sample: blood. This chain uses TRBV30 with TRBJ1-4; D uncertain. The chain's CDR3 is CAWSGDHNEKLFF. The CDR3 coding sequence is TGTGCCTGGAGTGGGGATCATAATGAAAAACTGTTTTTT. Variable domain in full (rest from reference TRBV30 and TRBJ1-4): SQTIHQWPATLVQPVGSPLSLECTVEGTSNPNLYWYRQAAGRGLQLLFYSVGIGQISSEVPQNLSASRPQDRQFILSSKKLLLSDSGFYLCAWSGDHNEKLFFGSGTQLSVL.